The clone carrying this T cell receptor beta chain was observed many times. The sample comes from a study of T cell repertoires in cytomegalovirus infection. The germline V gene encodes CDR1 MDHEN and CDR2 SYDVKM. This CDR3 has 13 residues. V shed 7 bases and J shed 5 bases, with 12 bases lying between them. TCRdb recomputed calls from the reads with MiXCR, one row per CDR3 protein. Seen here are 76,000 or so distinct CDR3 sequences, more than 3% observed once, and the top ten hold around 4.9%. The J gene is TRBJ1-3, the V gene TRBV28, with TRBD1 as a possible D gene (5 bases). The clonotype comes from a human donor in good health (CMV status not recorded). Some clones in this sample may be carry-over from other donors' samples. The sample comprised PBMCs. The CDR3 spells CASKGWQRNTIYF. CDR3 DNA sequence: TGTGCCAGCAAGGGGTGGCAGCGAAACACCATATATTTT.